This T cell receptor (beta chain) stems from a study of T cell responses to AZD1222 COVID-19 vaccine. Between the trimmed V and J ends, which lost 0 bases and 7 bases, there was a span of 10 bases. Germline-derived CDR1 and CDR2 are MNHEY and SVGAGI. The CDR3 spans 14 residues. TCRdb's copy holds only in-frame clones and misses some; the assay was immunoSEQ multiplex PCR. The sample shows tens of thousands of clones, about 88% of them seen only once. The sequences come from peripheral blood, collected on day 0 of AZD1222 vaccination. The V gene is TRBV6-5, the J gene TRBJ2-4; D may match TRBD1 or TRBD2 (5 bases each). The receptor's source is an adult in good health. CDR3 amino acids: CASSYSRGVNIQYF. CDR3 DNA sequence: TGTGCCAGCAGTTACTCGAGGGGTGTTAACATTCAGTACTTC.